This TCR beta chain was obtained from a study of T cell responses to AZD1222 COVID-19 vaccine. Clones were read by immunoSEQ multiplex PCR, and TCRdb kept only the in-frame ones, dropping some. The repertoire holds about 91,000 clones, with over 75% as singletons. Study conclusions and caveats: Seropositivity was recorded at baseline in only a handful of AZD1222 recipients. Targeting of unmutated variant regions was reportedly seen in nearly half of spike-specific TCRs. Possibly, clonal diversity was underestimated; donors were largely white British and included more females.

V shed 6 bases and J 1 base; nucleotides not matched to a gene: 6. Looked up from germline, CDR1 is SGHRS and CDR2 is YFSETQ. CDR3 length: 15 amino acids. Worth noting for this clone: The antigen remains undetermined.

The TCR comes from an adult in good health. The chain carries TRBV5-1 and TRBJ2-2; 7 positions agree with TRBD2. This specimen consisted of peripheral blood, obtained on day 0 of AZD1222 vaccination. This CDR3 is CASTLVAGNTGELFF. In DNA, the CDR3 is TGCGCCAGCACTTTGGTAGCGGGGAACACCGGGGAGCTGTTTTTT.